The 25 T cell receptor beta chains presented below share a single source sample, sequenced in a study of OX40 agonist ivuxolimab in advanced cancers. Clones were sequenced by immunoSEQ multiplex PCR, and TCRdb holds only the in-frame ones, with some missing. The data contain around 37,000 clones, roughly 76% of them singletons. Source: CD4+ or CD8+ T cells sorted from blood, taken in a trial of the OX40 agonist ivuxolimab. The receptors derive from an adult with an advanced solid tumor such as melanoma, head and neck, liver or kidney cancer.

The rearrangement joins TRBV28 to TRBJ2-1; D is uncertain. V lost 1 base, J lost 1 base, and 17 bases lay in between. Per germline, CDR1 MDHEN and CDR2 SYDVKM. There are 18 residues in the CDR3. DNA of the CDR3: TGTGCCAGCAGTTTATTGACCTTCCGATCCTTATCCTACAATGAGCAGTTCTTC. Translation: CASSLLTFRSLSYNEQFF. The complete variable domain, with remaining parts taken from reference TRBV28 and TRBJ2-1, reads DVKVTQSSRYLVKRTGEKVFLECVQDMDHENMFWYRQDPGLGLRLIYFSYDVKMKEKGDIPEGYSVSREKKERFSLILESASTNQTSMYLCASSLLTFRSLSYNEQFFGPGTRLTVL.

The chain carries TRBV15 and TRBJ1-3; D gene unclear. CDR1 is LNHNV, CDR2 YYDKDF, per germline (reference sequence). The CDR3 has 15 residues. Trimming shortened V by 3 bases and J by 0 bases, and 9 bases separated the two germline ends. The CDR3 bases are TGTGCCACCAGCAGGGATGCAGGCTCTGGAAACACCATATATTTT. Translating gives CATSRDAGSGNTIYF.

This clone was seen more than once but under ten times. V is TRBV5-1 and J is TRBJ1-3, with D maybe TRBD1 (6 bases). Germline V gene sequence: CDR1 SGHRS, CDR2 YFSETQ. The CDR3 sequence is 15 residues long. V shed 6 bases and J shed 0 bases, with 13 bases lying between them. The CDR3 bases are TGCGCCAGCACGCGGGACATCACCTCTGGAAACACCATATATTTT. It yields the protein CASTRDITSGNTIYF.

The V and J genes are TRBV10-3 and TRBJ1-2; D not resolved. This CDR3 is built from 15 residues. The ends were cut back, 2 bases at V and 5 bases at J, with 15 bases in the middle. The germline gives CDR1 ENHRY, CDR2 SYGVKD. This CDR3 is CAISEQTPFAYGYTF. Written as DNA, the CDR3 is TGTGCCATCAGTGAGCAGACGCCGTTTGCTTATGGCTACACCTTC.

J is TRBJ2-7 and V is TRBV2; 9 positions match TRBD1. The junction had 4 bases not matched to a gene; V was cut back by 3 bases and J by 1 base. Germline V gene data show CDR1 as SNHLY and CDR2 as FYNNEI. The CDR3 runs to 15 residues. The chain's CDR3 is CASSDPGTGSYEQYF. The DNA of the CDR3 is TGTGCCAGCAGTGACCCCGGGACAGGGTCCTACGAGCAGTACTTC.

This clone was seen just once. The same CDR3 is also encoded by other DNA sequences in this sample. The gene calls are TRBV9 and TRBJ1-1; 8 nucleotides match TRBD1. V lost 3 bases and J lost 1; bases outside the gene matches: 5. This CDR3 region has 15 residues. The germline V gene encodes CDR1 SGDLS and CDR2 YYNGEE. The CDR3 region has the DNA TGTGCCAGCAGCGCGGCCGGGACAGGGAACACTGAAGCTTTCTTT. This gives the protein CASSAAGTGNTEAFF.

In nucleotides, the CDR3 is TGTGCCAGCAGTAAAGACAGGGGACAGCGGGAGCAGTACTTC. Its protein is CASSKDRGQREQYF. The chain employs TRBV25-1 and TRBJ2-7, with 8 nucleotides matching TRBD1. In germline, CDR1 is MGHDK, CDR2 SYGVNS. V dropped 5 bases and J dropped 7; count of bases not matched to a gene: 10. The CDR3 runs 14 residues.

This rearrangement joins TRBV6-5 to TRBJ2-1, with 12 nucleotides matching TRBD2. The CDR3 length is 15 residues. V shed 5 bases and J 7 bases; nucleotides not matched to a gene: 6. From germline, CDR1 is MNHEY and CDR2 SVGAGI. For the CDR3, the DNA is TGTGCCAGCAGTGGGGGACTAGCGGGTGGAAATGAGCAGTTCTTC. Translation: CASSGGLAGGNEQFF.

J is TRBJ1-2 and V is TRBV5-1; 9 positions agree with TRBD1. The CDR3 runs 14 residues. Germline loops: CDR1 SGHRS, CDR2 YFSETQ. Trimming removed 0 bases from V and 4 bases from J; junction bases left unmatched: 1. The CDR3 coding sequence is TGCGCCAGCAGCTTGGACAGGGGGCTCTATGGCTACACCTTC. Translated, it gives CASSLDRGLYGYTF.

The V and J genes are TRBV2 and TRBJ2-2; the match to TRBD2 covers 8 bases. Germline CDR1 reads SNHLY; CDR2 reads FYNNEI. With 7 bases clipped from V and 7 bases from J, the junction kept 5 bases outside the gene matches. CDR3 length equals 13 residues. The CDR3 here is CASKGREVGELFF. For the CDR3, the DNA is TGTGCCAGCAAGGGGCGGGAGGTCGGGGAGCTGTTTTTT.

J is TRBJ2-7 and V is TRBV7-2; 7 positions match TRBD1. Germline V lookup: CDR1 SGHTA, CDR2 FQGNSA. This CDR3 contains 13 residues. V dropped 4 bases and J dropped 3; count of bases not matched to a gene: 3. CDR3 protein: CASSSGTVYEQYF. CDR3 DNA: TGTGCCAGCAGCTCCGGGACAGTCTACGAGCAGTACTTC.

J is TRBJ2-2 and V is TRBV18, with D perhaps TRBD1 (5 bases). The germline V gene encodes CDR1 KGHSH and CDR2 LQKENI. The CDR3 covers 16 residues. The germline V and J ends were trimmed by 3 bases and 0 bases, with 11 bases remaining between them. This CDR3 is CASSPGHPANTGELFF. The CDR3 DNA reads as TGTGCCAGCTCACCGGGGCATCCCGCGAACACCGGGGAGCTGTTTTTT.

The chain carries TRBV29-1 and TRBJ2-1, with D possibly matching TRBD1 (5 bases). Deletions cut 7 bases from V and 8 bases from J, with 18 bases between. The CDR3 runs 13 residues. Germline CDR1 is SQVTM and CDR2 is ANQGSEA. The CDR3 DNA is TGCAGCGCCGTGACACAGGTAGTCGATGAGCAGTTCTTC. It encodes CSAVTQVVDEQFF.

The CDR3 sequence: CASSIGSSYEQYF. CDR3 sequence (DNA): TGTGCCAGCAGCATCGGAAGCTCCTACGAGCAGTACTTC. The chain carries TRBV7-2 and TRBJ2-7, with D unresolved. The CDR3 has 13 residues. The germline CDR1 and CDR2 sequences are SGHTA and FQGNSA. V was shortened by 5 bases and J by 0 bases, with 8 bases between the two germline ends.

This clone turned up a few times. J is TRBJ1-3 and V is TRBV7-6; unclear D gene. Trimming left V 5 bases short and J 0 bases short, with 8 bases between. CDR3 length equals 14 residues. Germline V gives CDR1 SGHVS, CDR2 FNYEAQ. In DNA form, the CDR3 reads TGTGCCAGCAGCCTCACGTTCTCTGGAAACACCATATATTTT. Translated, it gives CASSLTFSGNTIYF.

Here the CDR3 DNA reads TGTGCCTGGAGTGGGCAGGGAGCCGGGGCCAACGTCCTGACTTTC. This sequence encodes CAWSGQGAGANVLTF. This chain connects TRBV30 to TRBJ2-6, with D perhaps given as TRBD1 or TRBD2 (5 bases each). In germline, CDR1 is GTSNPN, CDR2 SVGIG (reference sequence). The CDR3 runs to 15 residues. The V end was cut by 1 base, the J end by 4 bases, with 11 bases between.

This sequence joins TRBV19 and TRBJ2-3; D might be TRBD2 (5 bases). The CDR3 is 11 residues long. In germline, CDR1 is LNHDA, CDR2 SQIVND (reference sequence). V lost 7 bases to trimming and J lost 5 bases, with 7 bases between them. The CDR3 bases are TGTGCCAGTATTGAGGGAGATACGCAGTATTTT. Its translation is CASIEGDTQYF.

V is TRBV19 and J is TRBJ1-2; D remains ambiguous. CDR3 size: 15 residues. Per germline, CDR1 LNHDA and CDR2 SQIVND (reference sequence). The germline V and J ends were trimmed by 3 bases and 0 bases, with 11 bases remaining between them. This CDR3 is CASSMKLLTNYGYTF. The DNA of the CDR3 is TGTGCCAGTAGTATGAAACTCCTCACTAACTATGGCTACACCTTC.

Comment on this clone: The same CDR3 arises from other DNA sequences in this sample as well. This rearrangement joins TRBV27 to TRBJ2-1, with 8 bases fitting TRBD1. Germline values: CDR1 MNHEY, CDR2 SMNVEV (reference sequence). This CDR3 contains 14 residues. V lost 3 bases and J lost 7; bases outside the gene matches: 5. The CDR3 bases are TGTGCCAGCAGTTTCCGACAGGGGTTGAATGAGCAGTTCTTC. It specifies CASSFRQGLNEQFF.

This chain links TRBV29-1 with TRBJ1-1, with 10 bases matching TRBD1. The germline V gene has CDR1 SQVTM and CDR2 ANQGSEA. The ends lost 8 bases at V and 5 bases at J; junction bases unmatched: 8. The CDR3 consists of 13 residues. CDR3 amino acids: CSSRTGGRTEAFF. Written as DNA, the CDR3 is TGCAGCTCTCGGACAGGGGGGCGGACTGAAGCTTTCTTT.

The chain couples TRBV29-1 to TRBJ2-5; 7 bases match TRBD2. The germline V gene has CDR1 SQVTM and CDR2 ANQGSEA. This CDR3 is 15 amino acids long. V shed 7 bases and J 5 bases; nucleotides not matched to a gene: 16. CDR3 sequence: CSADPGWGGDETQYF. CDR3 DNA: TGCAGCGCCGACCCCGGGTGGGGAGGGGACGAGACCCAGTACTTC.

V gene TRBV9 combines with J gene TRBJ2-1, with D perhaps TRBD2 (7 bases). The germline gives CDR1 SGDLS, CDR2 YYNGEE. The CDR3 runs to 16 residues. Trimming took off 3 bases at V and 0 bases at J, with 13 bases between the two ends. CDR3 DNA: TGTGCCAGCAGCGCCGGGGGGCCCCGCTCCTACAATGAGCAGTTCTTC. Its translation is CASSAGGPRSYNEQFF.

This chain links TRBV5-4 with TRBJ2-1, with D unclear. The CDR3 loop spans 13 amino acids. The germline V gene has CDR1 SGHNT and CDR2 YYREEE (reference sequence). V was cut by 4 bases and J by 4 bases, with 9 bases left in between. DNA of the CDR3: TGTGCCAGCAGCGCTCTAGGTTACAATGAGCAGTTCTTC. It specifies CASSALGYNEQFF.

This chain joins TRBV5-1 and TRBJ1-1, with 9 bases that match TRBD1. The CDR3 runs to 15 residues. With 5 bases clipped from V and 4 bases from J, the junction kept 9 bases outside the gene matches. In germline, CDR1 is SGHRS, CDR2 YFSETQ. The CDR3 DNA reads as TGCGCCAGCAGGAAACAGGGGGCGCCTTTCACTGAAGCTTTCTTT. Translated: CASRKQGAPFTEAFF.

The chain joins TRBV28 to TRBJ2-5; D is perhaps TRBD2 (6 bases). CDR3 length: 12 amino acids. Germline CDR1 and CDR2: MDHEN and SYDVKM. V shed 6 bases and J shed 5 bases, with 10 bases lying between them. The CDR3 coding sequence is TGTGCCAGCAGGGCAGGAGGGGAGACCCAGTACTTC. Translated: CASRAGGETQYF. Together with reference TRBV28 and TRBJ2-5, the CDR3 gives the full variable domain: DVKVTQSSRYLVKRTGEKVFLECVQDMDHENMFWYRQDPGLGLRLIYFSYDVKMKEKGDIPEGYSVSREKKERFSLILESASTNQTSMYLCASRAGGETQYFGPGTRLLVL.